This TCR beta chain was retrieved from a study of pediatric ulcerative colitis. During colonoscopy, one to two rectal pinch biopsies were collected. CDR1 is MNHEY and CDR2 is SMNVEV in the germline V gene (reference sequence). The CDR3 length is 15 residues. The V gene lost 5 bases and the J gene lost 2 bases, with 15 bases spanning the gap. TCRdb's copy holds only in-frame clones and misses some; the assay was immunoSEQ multiplex PCR. The sample gives roughly 18,000 clones, around 74% of which show up once; around 7% is in the top ten. Sequences were obtained from gut tissue. The TCR sequence derives from a boy between 10 and 17 years old with moderate ulcerative colitis. This rearrangement joins TRBV27 to TRBJ1-2; a weak D match, TRBD1 (6 bases). CDR3 sequence: CASSRWTVPNYGYTF. The CDR3 bases are TGTGCCAGCAGTCGATGGACAGTTCCGAACTATGGCTACACCTTC.